The rows below give T cell receptor beta chains drawn from one sample of a study of T-cell reconstitution after alpha-beta-depleted transplantation in children. Using its own MiXCR run on the PCR reads, TCRdb lists one record per CDR3 protein. The sample includes over 450,000 distinct CDR3 sequences, roughly 10% of them seen just once. The sequenced sample was PBMCs, obtained before TCRalphabeta/CD19-depleted stem cell transplant. Source of these receptors: a child aged 2 to 10 with inherited bone marrow failure, due to receive a stem cell transplant. The CDR3 runs from the conserved cysteine through the conserved F or W. The order of the fields is V gene, J gene, clone size, D gene, CDR3 DNA, CDR3 protein. A D gene is named only where the DNA matches it firmly. For some rows the clone size is stated as once, few or many, or as a class when expanded; others skip it.

V: TRBV5-1
J: TRBJ2-1
size: many
D: .
DNA: TGCGCCAGCAGCTTAGGCCCCTTAGGGACCAGTGAGCAGTTCTTC
CDR3: CASSLGPLGTSEQFF

V: TRBV15
J: TRBJ1-4
size: many
D: TRBD1
DNA: TGTGCCACCAGCAGATCGACAGGGCCTCTGTTTTTT
CDR3: CATSRSTGPLFF

V: TRBV7-2
J: TRBJ1-1
size: .
D: .
DNA: TGTGCCAGCAGCTCGCGGAACACCCTGGGGACTGAAGCTTTCTTT
CDR3: CASSSRNTLGTEAFF

V: TRBV7-9
J: TRBJ1-1
size: many
D: .
DNA: TGTGCCAGCAGGTGGATGGCGACCACTGAAGCTTTCTTT
CDR3: CASRWMATTEAFF

V: TRBV27
J: TRBJ2-1
size: many
D: .
DNA: TGTGCCAGCAGTCCACCCGAAAAGAGCCTGGGAGGCAATGAGCAGTTCTTC
CDR3: CASSPPEKSLGGNEQFF

V: TRBV13
J: TRBJ1-3
size: many
D: .
DNA: TGTGCCAGCAGCTTAAAGTCCGGCAACTCTGGAAACACCATATATTTT
CDR3: CASSLKSGNSGNTIYF

V: TRBV4-1
J: TRBJ1-4
size: many
D: .
DNA: TGCGCCAGCAGTCTGGGACCCGGGAATGAAAAACTGTTTTTT
CDR3: CASSLGPGNEKLFF

V: TRBV30
J: TRBJ2-4
size: many
D: .
DNA: TGTGCCTGGAGTGACCCGAGACGGCCGAAAGGTTGGAACATTCAGTACTTC
CDR3: CAWSDPRRPKGWNIQYF

V: TRBV28
J: TRBJ1-1
size: .
D: .
DNA: TGTGCCAGCAGCAAAACACCTCAGGATGGCACTGAAGCTTTCTTT
CDR3: CASSKTPQDGTEAFF

V: TRBV24-1
J: TRBJ2-2
size: many
D: .
DNA: TGTGCCACCACGGGCGGAAACACCGGGGAGCTGTTTTTT
CDR3: CATTGGNTGELFF

V: TRBV30
J: TRBJ2-1
size: .
D: TRBD2
DNA: TGTGCCTGGGGGGGGGGACTAGCGGCAAATGAGCAGTTCTTC
CDR3: CAWGGGLAANEQFF

V: TRBV6-5
J: TRBJ2-2
size: many
D: .
DNA: TGTGCCAGCAGTTATCCGGGGGGGGAGCTGTTTTTT
CDR3: CASSYPGGELFF

V: TRBV4-3
J: TRBJ2-1
size: many
D: TRBD2
DNA: TGCGCCAGCAGCCAAGGCCTGGGACTAGCGGACAACAATGAGCAGTTCTTC
CDR3: CASSQGLGLADNNEQFF

V: TRBV5-1
J: TRBJ2-3
size: many
D: TRBD2
DNA: TGCGCCAGCAGCTTTGGACTAGCGGGAGATACGCAGTATTTT
CDR3: CASSFGLAGDTQYF

V: TRBV9
J: TRBJ2-7
size: many
D: .
DNA: TGTGCCAGCAGCGTAGGTAGCAGACCCTACGAGCAGTACTTC
CDR3: CASSVGSRPYEQYF

V: TRBV4-1
J: TRBJ2-7
size: many
D: TRBD1
DNA: TGCGCCAGCAGCCAAGACGGACAGGGGCCCTACGAGCAGTACTTC
CDR3: CASSQDGQGPYEQYF

V: TRBV28
J: TRBJ1-2
size: few
D: TRBD1
DNA: TGTGCCAGCAGTCCTCCTAGGACAGGGTTCGGAGATGGCTACACCTTC
CDR3: CASSPPRTGFGDGYTF